The clone carrying this T cell receptor beta chain was observed once. The sample originates from a study of blood T cell repertoires in COVID-19. Libraries were prepared by immunoSEQ multiplex PCR; TCRdb keeps only in-frame clonotypes and omits some of them. This table holds around 50,000 clones, around 90% found once. The CDR3 contains 15 residues. The V and J ends lost 4 bases and 0 bases, in that order; junction bases with no gene match: 3. Germline V gives CDR1 SGHRS, CDR2 YFSETQ. This receptor was identified in a man in his 60s with acute or convalescent COVID-19. The chain carries TRBV5-1 and TRBJ2-3; 9 bases align to TRBD1. Input material: peripheral blood. CDR3 in amino acids: CASSPGQGSTDTQYF. For the CDR3, the DNA is TGCGCCAGCAGCCCGGGACAGGGAAGCACAGATACGCAGTATTTT.